These T cell receptor beta chains were read from a single sample in a study of Tregs in tolerant kidney transplant recipients. What these receptors recognize is not known. Data came from immunoSEQ multiplex PCR; TCRdb stores just in-frame clones and leaves some out. Of 9,500 to 12,000 clones listed, under 95% are singletons. Sequencing used Tregs from blood cultured with allogeneic cells, obtained before the transplant. The receptors here all came from a human patient who received a combined kidney and bone marrow transplant. The CDR3 runs from the conserved cysteine through the conserved F or W. The D gene is left open where the match is weak.

d_gene: -; v_gene: TRBV12-5; j_gene: TRBJ2-1; CDR3aa: CASGMGPYNEQFF
d_gene: TRBD2; v_gene: TRBV4-2; j_gene: TRBJ2-3; CDR3aa: CASSQDLRGGLVTQYF
d_gene: -; v_gene: TRBV4-2; j_gene: TRBJ2-3; CDR3aa: CASSQESSGSMWDTQYF
d_gene: TRBD1; v_gene: TRBV5-1; j_gene: TRBJ1-1; CDR3aa: CASSRDREDTEAFF
d_gene: TRBD2; v_gene: TRBV29-1; j_gene: TRBJ2-1; CDR3aa: CSVDISGTTRYNEQFF
d_gene: -; v_gene: TRBV9; j_gene: TRBJ2-7; CDR3aa: CASSKAGSGFREQYF
d_gene: -; v_gene: TRBV7-9; j_gene: TRBJ1-1; CDR3aa: CASSSPDRMNTEAFF
d_gene: -; v_gene: TRBV7-9; j_gene: TRBJ2-3; CDR3aa: CASSLRQLNTDTQYF
d_gene: -; v_gene: TRBV23-1; j_gene: TRBJ2-7; CDR3aa: CASSQSTDRMLPYEQYF
d_gene: -; v_gene: TRBV18; j_gene: TRBJ2-1; CDR3aa: CASSGAGNEQFF
d_gene: -; v_gene: TRBV29-1; j_gene: TRBJ2-7; CDR3aa: CSAEVRAYEQYF
d_gene: -; v_gene: TRBV28; j_gene: TRBJ2-1; CDR3aa: CASSFPGVPRSYNEQFF
d_gene: TRBD1; v_gene: TRBV7-2; j_gene: TRBJ2-7; CDR3aa: CASSLGGDRRNEQYF
d_gene: TRBD1; v_gene: TRBV6-6; j_gene: TRBJ2-7; CDR3aa: CASSYSGQSSYEQYF
d_gene: TRBD1; v_gene: TRBV7-1; j_gene: TRBJ2-7; CDR3aa: CASSQTGYEQYF
d_gene: -; v_gene: TRBV27; j_gene: TRBJ2-7; CDR3aa: CASSASEVSSYEQYF
d_gene: -; v_gene: TRBV6-1; j_gene: TRBJ1-5; CDR3aa: CASSEAPWSGLNQPQHF
d_gene: -; v_gene: TRBV19; j_gene: TRBJ2-7; CDR3aa: CASSTPLDSSEQYF
d_gene: -; v_gene: TRBV16; j_gene: TRBJ2-5; CDR3aa: CASSPGTGKTQETQYF
d_gene: TRBD2; v_gene: TRBV5-1; j_gene: TRBJ2-7; CDR3aa: CASSPSGGSYEQYF
d_gene: -; v_gene: TRBV5-1; j_gene: TRBJ2-7; CDR3aa: CASIRDPSSYEQYF
d_gene: TRBD1; v_gene: TRBV5-1; j_gene: TRBJ2-2; CDR3aa: CASSLQPGQGFFSNTGELFF
d_gene: -; v_gene: TRBV7-6; j_gene: TRBJ2-5; CDR3aa: CASSLGVGVRKETQYF
d_gene: TRBD1; v_gene: TRBV18; j_gene: TRBJ2-7; CDR3aa: CASSPGTGGVEQYF
d_gene: -; v_gene: TRBV11-2; j_gene: TRBJ2-1; CDR3aa: CASSVYNEQFF
d_gene: TRBD1; v_gene: TRBV7-2; j_gene: TRBJ2-7; CDR3aa: CASSQTGYEQYF
d_gene: TRBD2; v_gene: TRBV29-1; j_gene: TRBJ2-5; CDR3aa: CSARLAGGSWQETQYF
d_gene: -; v_gene: TRBV27; j_gene: TRBJ1-5; CDR3aa: CASSYQGIGDQPQHF
d_gene: TRBD1; v_gene: TRBV18; j_gene: TRBJ2-7; CDR3aa: CASSPSNRGRYEQYF
d_gene: -; v_gene: TRBV28; j_gene: TRBJ1-2; CDR3aa: CASSLSSGGYTF
d_gene: -; v_gene: TRBV19; j_gene: TRBJ2-5; CDR3aa: CASSELWVQEAQYF
d_gene: -; v_gene: TRBV6-5; j_gene: TRBJ1-3; CDR3aa: CASSYQSSGNTIYF
d_gene: TRBD1; v_gene: TRBV4-1; j_gene: TRBJ2-2; CDR3aa: CASRLTGQFTGELFF
d_gene: -; v_gene: TRBV4-3; j_gene: TRBJ1-1; CDR3aa: CASSQARGRGLNTEAFF
d_gene: TRBD1; v_gene: TRBV4-3; j_gene: TRBJ1-2; CDR3aa: CASSQLRTGDMGSNYGYTF
d_gene: -; v_gene: TRBV7-2; j_gene: TRBJ2-3; CDR3aa: CTSSLNFGTDTQYF
d_gene: -; v_gene: TRBV7-2; j_gene: TRBJ2-3; CDR3aa: CASSLGGASGGYF
d_gene: -; v_gene: TRBV27; j_gene: TRBJ1-3; CDR3aa: CASSLTDSGNTIYF
d_gene: TRBD2; v_gene: TRBV4-3; j_gene: TRBJ2-3; CDR3aa: CASSQLGTSGSTDTQYF
d_gene: -; v_gene: TRBV5-4; j_gene: TRBJ2-5; CDR3aa: CASSLDAETQYF
d_gene: TRBD1; v_gene: TRBV5-1; j_gene: TRBJ2-1; CDR3aa: CASSLRQGTYNEQFF
d_gene: TRBD2; v_gene: TRBV6-1; j_gene: TRBJ2-1; CDR3aa: CASSESLSKAIAGVGQFF
d_gene: -; v_gene: TRBV7-9; j_gene: TRBJ2-1; CDR3aa: CASSLKVGIYNERFF
d_gene: -; v_gene: TRBV19; j_gene: -; CDR3aa: CASSYRVKETYEQYF
d_gene: -; v_gene: TRBV5-6; j_gene: TRBJ1-4; CDR3aa: CASRGCLNEKLFF
d_gene: TRBD2; v_gene: TRBV19; j_gene: TRBJ2-3; CDR3aa: CASTAGRAADTQYF
d_gene: -; v_gene: TRBV10-3; j_gene: TRBJ1-2; CDR3aa: CAISYDRDGYTF
d_gene: TRBD1; v_gene: TRBV4-2; j_gene: TRBJ2-7; CDR3aa: CASSHNVLGTGSVGQYF
d_gene: TRBD1; v_gene: TRBV5-1; j_gene: TRBJ1-4; CDR3aa: CASSLGAGGIGEKLFF
d_gene: -; v_gene: TRBV19; j_gene: TRBJ2-2; CDR3aa: CASSIGQAGELFF
d_gene: -; v_gene: TRBV5-1; j_gene: TRBJ2-6; CDR3aa: CASSRTGSGANVLTF
d_gene: TRBD2; v_gene: TRBV6-5; j_gene: TRBJ2-2; CDR3aa: CASRRLAAGTGELFF
d_gene: -; v_gene: TRBV5-4; j_gene: TRBJ1-1; CDR3aa: CASSLGQTNTEAFF
d_gene: TRBD1; v_gene: TRBV15; j_gene: TRBJ2-3; CDR3aa: CATSIGGLDTQYF
d_gene: -; v_gene: TRBV2; j_gene: TRBJ1-6; CDR3aa: CAEGRHNSPLHF
d_gene: -; v_gene: TRBV19; j_gene: TRBJ2-1; CDR3aa: CASSIYGAGAFDEQFF
d_gene: TRBD1; v_gene: TRBV4-1; j_gene: TRBJ1-4; CDR3aa: CASSQEGTANEKLFF
d_gene: -; v_gene: TRBV11-2; j_gene: TRBJ2-1; CDR3aa: CASSLVFSGRYNEQFF
d_gene: -; v_gene: TRBV18; j_gene: TRBJ1-2; CDR3aa: CASSPGLTGYTF